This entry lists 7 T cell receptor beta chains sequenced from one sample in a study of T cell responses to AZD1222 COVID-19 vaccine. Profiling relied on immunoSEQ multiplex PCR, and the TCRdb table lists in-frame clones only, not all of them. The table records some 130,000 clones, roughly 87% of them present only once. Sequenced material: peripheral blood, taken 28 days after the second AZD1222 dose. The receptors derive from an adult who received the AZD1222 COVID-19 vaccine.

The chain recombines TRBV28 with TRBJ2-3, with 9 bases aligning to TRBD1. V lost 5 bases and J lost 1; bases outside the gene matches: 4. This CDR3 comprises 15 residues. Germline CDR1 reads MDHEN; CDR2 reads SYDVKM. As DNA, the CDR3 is TGTGCCAGCAGTAGGAGGACAGGGGGCACAGATACGCAGTATTTT. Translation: CASSRRTGGTDTQYF.

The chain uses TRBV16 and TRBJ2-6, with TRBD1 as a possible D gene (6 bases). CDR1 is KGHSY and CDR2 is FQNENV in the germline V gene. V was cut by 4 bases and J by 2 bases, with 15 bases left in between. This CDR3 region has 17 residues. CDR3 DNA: TGTGCCAGCAGCCTTCTCGCAGGGGCGGCTGGGGCCAACGTCCTGACTTTC. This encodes CASSLLAGAAGANVLTF.

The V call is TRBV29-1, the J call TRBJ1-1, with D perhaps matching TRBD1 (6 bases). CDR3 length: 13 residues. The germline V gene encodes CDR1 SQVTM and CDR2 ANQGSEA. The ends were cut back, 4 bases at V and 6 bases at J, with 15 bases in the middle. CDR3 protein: CSVVSMRGPEAFF. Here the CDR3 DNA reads TGCAGCGTTGTGAGTATGCGGGGGCCTGAAGCTTTCTTT.

The chain's CDR3 is CASSSGSGGDYGYTF. In DNA, the CDR3 is TGTGCCAGTAGTAGCGGTTCAGGGGGCGACTATGGCTACACCTTC. The chain joins TRBV19 to TRBJ1-2; TRBD1 matches at 8 bases. The CDR3 totals 15 residues. With 4 bases clipped from V and 3 bases from J, the junction kept 7 bases outside the gene matches. Germline loops: CDR1 LNHDA, CDR2 SQIVND (reference sequence). Full variable domain (outside the CDR3, taken from reference TRBV19 and TRBJ1-2): DGGITQSPKYLFRKEGQNVTLSCEQNLNHDAMYWYRQDPGQGLRLIYYSQIVNDFQKGDIAEGYSVSREKKESFPLTVTSAQKNPTAFYLCASSSGSGGDYGYTFGSGTRLTVV.

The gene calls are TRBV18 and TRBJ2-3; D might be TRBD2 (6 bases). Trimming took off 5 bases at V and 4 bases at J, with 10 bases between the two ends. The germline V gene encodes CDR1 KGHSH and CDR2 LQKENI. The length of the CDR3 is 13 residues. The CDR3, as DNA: TGTGCCAGCTCAGAGGGACTGGCAGATACGCAGTATTTT. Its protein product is CASSEGLADTQYF.

The CDR3 reads CASSPRGGGRETQYF. The CDR3 bases are TGTGCCAGCAGCCCCAGAGGGGGCGGGAGAGAGACCCAGTACTTC. The V gene is TRBV7-7, the J gene TRBJ2-5; TRBD1 or TRBD2 may be the D gene (7 bases each). The CDR3 runs to 15 residues. The germline V gene encodes CDR1 SSHAT and CDR2 FNYEAQ (reference sequence). V was pared by 5 bases and J by 4 bases, with 17 bases between.

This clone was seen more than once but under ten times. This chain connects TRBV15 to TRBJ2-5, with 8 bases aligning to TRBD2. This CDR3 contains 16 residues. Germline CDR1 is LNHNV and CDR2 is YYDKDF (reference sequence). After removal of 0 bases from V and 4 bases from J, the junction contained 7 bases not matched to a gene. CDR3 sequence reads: CATSRDSGDGGETQYF. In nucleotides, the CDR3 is TGTGCCACCAGCAGAGATAGCGGGGACGGTGGAGAGACCCAGTACTTC.